This TCR beta chain is drawn from a study of T cell changes during pregnancy in multiple sclerosis. A single count supports this clone. The V gene lost 6 bases and the J gene lost 5 bases, with 20 bases spanning the gap. This CDR3 has 16 residues. CDR1 is SEHNR, CDR2 FQNEAQ, per germline (reference sequence). Generated by immunoSEQ multiplex PCR, the TCRdb table keeps only in-frame clones and is missing some. This sample has 70,000 to 95,000 clones, with about 93% found just once. The sample was peripheral blood, taken in the first trimester of pregnancy. The rearrangement uses TRBV7-9 and TRBJ2-1; maybe TRBD1 (6 bases). This TCR was recovered from a female donor with multiple sclerosis, enrolled in a pregnancy study. The DNA for the CDR3 is TGTGCCAGCAGACCTAGACAGGTCAGGGGAAACAATGAGCAGTTCTTC. Encoded protein: CASRPRQVRGNNEQFF.